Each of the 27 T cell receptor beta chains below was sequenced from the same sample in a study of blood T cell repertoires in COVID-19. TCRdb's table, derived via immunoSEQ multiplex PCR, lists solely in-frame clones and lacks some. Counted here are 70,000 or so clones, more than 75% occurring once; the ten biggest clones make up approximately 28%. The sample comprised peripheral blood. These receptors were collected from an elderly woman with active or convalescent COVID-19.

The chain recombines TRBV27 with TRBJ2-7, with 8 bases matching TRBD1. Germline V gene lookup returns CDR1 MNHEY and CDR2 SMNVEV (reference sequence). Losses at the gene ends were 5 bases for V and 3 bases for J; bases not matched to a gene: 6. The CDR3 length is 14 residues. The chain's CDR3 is CASSPGTGDYEQYF. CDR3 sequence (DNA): TGTGCCAGCAGTCCCGGGACAGGTGACTACGAGCAGTACTTC.

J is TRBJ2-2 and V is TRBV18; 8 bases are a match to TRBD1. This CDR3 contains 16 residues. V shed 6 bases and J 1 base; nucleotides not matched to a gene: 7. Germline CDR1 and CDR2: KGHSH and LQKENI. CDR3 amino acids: CASSSLGTGNTGELFF. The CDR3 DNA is TGTGCCAGCTCTTCCCTTGGGACAGGGAACACCGGGGAGCTGTTTTTT.

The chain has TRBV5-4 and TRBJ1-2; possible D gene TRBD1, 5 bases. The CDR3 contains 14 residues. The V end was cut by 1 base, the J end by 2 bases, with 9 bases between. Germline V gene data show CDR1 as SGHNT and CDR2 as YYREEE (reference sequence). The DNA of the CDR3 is TGTGCCAGCAGCTTGCAAGGGGCGAACTATGGCTACACCTTC. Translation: CASSLQGANYGYTF.

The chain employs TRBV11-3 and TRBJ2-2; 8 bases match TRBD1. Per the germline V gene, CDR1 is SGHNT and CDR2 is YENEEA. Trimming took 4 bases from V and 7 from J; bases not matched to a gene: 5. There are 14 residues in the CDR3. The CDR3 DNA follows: TGTGCCAGCAGCTGGACAGGGACGGGCGGGGAGCTGTTTTTT. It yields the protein CASSWTGTGGELFF.

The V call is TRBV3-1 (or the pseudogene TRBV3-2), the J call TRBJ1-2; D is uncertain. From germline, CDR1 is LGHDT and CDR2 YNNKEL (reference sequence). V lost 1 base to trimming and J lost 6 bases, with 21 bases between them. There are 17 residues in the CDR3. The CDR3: CASSQVRDAGLNDGYTF. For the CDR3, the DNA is TGTGCCAGCAGCCAAGTCCGAGATGCGGGGTTAAACGATGGCTACACCTTC.

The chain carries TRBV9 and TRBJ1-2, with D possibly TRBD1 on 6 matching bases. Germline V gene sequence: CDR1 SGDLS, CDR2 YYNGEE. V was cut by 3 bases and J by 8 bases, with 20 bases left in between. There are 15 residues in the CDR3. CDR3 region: CASSGPGHLNRGYTF. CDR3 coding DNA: TGTGCCAGCAGCGGACCGGGACACCTCAATAGGGGCTACACCTTC.

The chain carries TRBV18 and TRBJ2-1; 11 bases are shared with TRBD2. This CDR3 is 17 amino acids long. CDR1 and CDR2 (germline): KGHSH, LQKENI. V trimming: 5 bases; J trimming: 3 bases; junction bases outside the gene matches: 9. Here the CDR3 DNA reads TGTGCCAGCTCATCAATAGCGGGGGGGCCGGACTACAATGAGCAGTTCTTC. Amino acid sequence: CASSSIAGGPDYNEQFF.

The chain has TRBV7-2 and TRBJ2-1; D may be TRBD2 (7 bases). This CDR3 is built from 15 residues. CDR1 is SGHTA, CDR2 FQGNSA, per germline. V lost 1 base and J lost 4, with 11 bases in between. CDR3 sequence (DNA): TGTGCCAGCAGCTTAGAGGGGGGGCCATACAATGAGCAGTTCTTC. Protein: CASSLEGGPYNEQFF.

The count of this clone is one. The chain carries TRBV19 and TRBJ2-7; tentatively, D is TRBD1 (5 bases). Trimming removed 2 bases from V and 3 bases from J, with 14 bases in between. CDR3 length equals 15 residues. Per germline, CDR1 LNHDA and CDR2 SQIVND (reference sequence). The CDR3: CASSIRGEVVYEQYF. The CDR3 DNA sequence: TGTGCCAGTAGTATAAGGGGTGAAGTGGTCTACGAGCAGTACTTC.

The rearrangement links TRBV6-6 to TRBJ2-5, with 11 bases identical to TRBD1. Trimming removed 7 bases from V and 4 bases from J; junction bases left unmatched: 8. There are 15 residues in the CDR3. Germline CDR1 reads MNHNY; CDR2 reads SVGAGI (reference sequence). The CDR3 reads CASTRGQGGIETQYF. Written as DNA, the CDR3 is TGTGCCAGCACCAGGGGACAGGGGGGGATAGAGACCCAGTACTTC.

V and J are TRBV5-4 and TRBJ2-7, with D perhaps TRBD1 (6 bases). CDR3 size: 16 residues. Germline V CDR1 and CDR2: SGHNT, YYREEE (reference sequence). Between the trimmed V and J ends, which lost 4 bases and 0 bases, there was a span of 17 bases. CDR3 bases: TGTGCCAGCAGCCTCGCCGGGACACGGAACTCCTACGAGCAGTACTTC. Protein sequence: CASSLAGTRNSYEQYF.

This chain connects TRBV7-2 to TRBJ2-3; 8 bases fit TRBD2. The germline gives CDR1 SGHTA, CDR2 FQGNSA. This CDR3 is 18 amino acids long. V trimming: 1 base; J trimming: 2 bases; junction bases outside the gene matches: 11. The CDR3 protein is CASSLVPSAGGSTDTQYF. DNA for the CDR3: TGTGCCAGCAGCTTAGTACCCTCGGCGGGGGGCTCCACAGATACGCAGTATTTT.

The CDR3 DNA reads as TGTGCCAGCAGGATTGTAGTTGAGGGCAATCAGCCCCAGCATTTT. Its protein product is CASRIVVEGNQPQHF. The J gene is TRBJ1-5, the V gene TRBV6-5; D call uncertain. Germline V gene lookup returns CDR1 MNHEY and CDR2 SVGAGI. V was trimmed by 6 bases and J by 2 bases, leaving 14 bases between them. This CDR3 comprises 15 residues.

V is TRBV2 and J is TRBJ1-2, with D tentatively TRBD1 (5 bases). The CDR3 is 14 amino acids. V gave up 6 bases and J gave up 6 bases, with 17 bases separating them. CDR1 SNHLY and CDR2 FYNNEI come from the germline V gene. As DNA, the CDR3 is TGTGCCAGCAGATGGGACTCCCAGGCGGATGGCTACACCTTC. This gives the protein CASRWDSQADGYTF.

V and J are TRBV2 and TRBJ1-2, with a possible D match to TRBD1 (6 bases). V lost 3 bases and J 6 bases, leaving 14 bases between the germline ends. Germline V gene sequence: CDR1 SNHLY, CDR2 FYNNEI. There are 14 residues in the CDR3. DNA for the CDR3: TGTGCCAGCAGTGACATTGACTACAGGGATGGCTACACCTTC. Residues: CASSDIDYRDGYTF.

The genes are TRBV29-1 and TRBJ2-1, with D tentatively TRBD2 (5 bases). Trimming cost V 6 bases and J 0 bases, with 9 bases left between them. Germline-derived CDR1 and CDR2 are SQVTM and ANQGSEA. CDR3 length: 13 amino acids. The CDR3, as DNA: TGCAGCGTCAGCCGGGACTCCTACAATGAGCAGTTCTTC. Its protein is CSVSRDSYNEQFF.

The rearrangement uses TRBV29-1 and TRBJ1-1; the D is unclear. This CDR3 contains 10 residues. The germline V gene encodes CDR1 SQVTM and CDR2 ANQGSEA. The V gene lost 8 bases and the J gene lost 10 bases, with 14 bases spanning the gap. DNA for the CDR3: TGCAGCTCTTCTGAGGGTGGAGCTTTCTTT. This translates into CSSSEGGAFF. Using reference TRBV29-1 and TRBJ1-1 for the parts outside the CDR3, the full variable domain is SAVISQKPSRDICQRGTSLTIQCQVDSQVTMMFWYRQQPGQSLTLIATANQGSEATYESGFVIDKFPISRPNLTFSTLTVSNMSPEDSSIYLCSSSEGGAFFGQGTRLTVV.

CDR3 sequence reads: CASSYLSGGNTIYF. CDR3 in DNA: TGTGCCAGCAGTTACTTGTCAGGAGGAAACACCATATATTTT. The genes are TRBV6-5 and TRBJ1-3, with D unresolved. Trimming pared 1 base from V and 4 bases from J, leaving 8 bases between. Germline assignment: CDR1 MNHEY and CDR2 SVGAGI. The length of the CDR3 is 14 residues.

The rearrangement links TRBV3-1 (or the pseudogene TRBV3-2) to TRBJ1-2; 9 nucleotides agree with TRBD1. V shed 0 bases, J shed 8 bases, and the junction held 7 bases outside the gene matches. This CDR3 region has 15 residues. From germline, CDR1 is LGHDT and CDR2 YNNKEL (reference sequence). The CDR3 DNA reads TGTGCCAGCAGCCAAGATCGGACAGGGGCGGGCGGCTACACCTTC. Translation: CASSQDRTGAGGYTF.

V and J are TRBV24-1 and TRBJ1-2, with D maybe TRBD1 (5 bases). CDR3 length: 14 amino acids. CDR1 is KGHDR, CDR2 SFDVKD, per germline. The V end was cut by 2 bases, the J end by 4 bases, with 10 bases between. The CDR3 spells CATSDSRGSYGYTF. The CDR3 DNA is TGTGCCACCAGTGATTCCCGGGGGTCCTATGGCTACACCTTC.

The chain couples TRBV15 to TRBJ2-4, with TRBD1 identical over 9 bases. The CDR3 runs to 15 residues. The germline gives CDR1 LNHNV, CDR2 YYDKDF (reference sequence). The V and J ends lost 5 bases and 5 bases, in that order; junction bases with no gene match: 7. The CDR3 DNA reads TGTGCCACCAGCTTCACGGGACAGGGAGAAAACATTCAGTACTTC. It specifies CATSFTGQGENIQYF.

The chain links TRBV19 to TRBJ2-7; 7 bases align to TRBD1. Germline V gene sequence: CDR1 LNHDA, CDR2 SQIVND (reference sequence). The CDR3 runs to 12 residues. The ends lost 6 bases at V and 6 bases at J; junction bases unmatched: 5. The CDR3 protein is CASRQGYGEQYF. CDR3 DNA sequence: TGTGCCAGTAGACAGGGGTACGGCGAGCAGTACTTC.

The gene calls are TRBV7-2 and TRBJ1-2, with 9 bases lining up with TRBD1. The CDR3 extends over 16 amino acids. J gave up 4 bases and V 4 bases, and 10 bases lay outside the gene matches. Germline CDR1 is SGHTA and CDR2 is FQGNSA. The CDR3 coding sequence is TGTGCCAGCAGCTCCCGGGACAGGGCCCTATTCTATGGCTACACCTTC. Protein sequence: CASSSRDRALFYGYTF.

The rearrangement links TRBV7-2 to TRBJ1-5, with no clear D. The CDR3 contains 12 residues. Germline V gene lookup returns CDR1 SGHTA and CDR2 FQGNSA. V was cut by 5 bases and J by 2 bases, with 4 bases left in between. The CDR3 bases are TGTGCCAGCAGCCCGGGCAATCAGCCCCAGCATTTT. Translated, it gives CASSPGNQPQHF. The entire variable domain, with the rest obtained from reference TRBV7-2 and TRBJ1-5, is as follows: GAGVSQSPSNKVTEKGKDVELRCDPISGHTALYWYRQSLGQGLEFLIYFQGNSAPDKSGLPSDRFSAERTGGSVSTLTIQRTQQEDSAVYLCASSPGNQPQHFGDGTRLSIL.

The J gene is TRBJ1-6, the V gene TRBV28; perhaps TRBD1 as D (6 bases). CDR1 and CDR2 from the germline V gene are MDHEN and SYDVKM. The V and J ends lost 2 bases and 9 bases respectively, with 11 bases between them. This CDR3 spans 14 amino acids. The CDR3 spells CASSLGRGSSPLHF. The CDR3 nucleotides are TGTGCCAGCAGTTTAGGTAGGGGGTCTTCACCCCTCCACTTT. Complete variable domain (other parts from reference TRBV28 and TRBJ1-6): DVKVTQSSRYLVKRTGEKVFLECVQDMDHENMFWYRQDPGLGLRLIYFSYDVKMKEKGDIPEGYSVSREKKERFSLILESASTNQTSMYLCASSLGRGSSPLHFGNGTRLTVT.

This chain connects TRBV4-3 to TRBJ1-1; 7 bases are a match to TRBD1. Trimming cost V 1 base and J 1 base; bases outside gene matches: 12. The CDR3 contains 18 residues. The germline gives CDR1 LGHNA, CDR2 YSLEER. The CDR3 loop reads CASSQAISTGWENTEAFF. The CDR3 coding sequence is TGCGCCAGCAGCCAAGCCATCTCGACAGGGTGGGAGAACACTGAAGCTTTCTTT.

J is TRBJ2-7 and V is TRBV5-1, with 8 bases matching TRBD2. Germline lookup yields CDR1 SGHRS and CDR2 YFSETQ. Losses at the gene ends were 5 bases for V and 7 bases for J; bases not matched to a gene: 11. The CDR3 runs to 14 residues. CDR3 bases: TGCGCCAGCAGGTGGTTAGCGGGGTTAGGGGAGCAGTACTTC. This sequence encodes CASRWLAGLGEQYF.